The entry below describes one T cell receptor beta chain. Compared with the rest of its sample, this clonotype is medium-sized (0.01 to 0.1%). Its cognate antigen has yet to be identified. Base-call qualities are not available, and no considerably larger clone is one nucleotide away. The CDR3 contains 14 residues, cysteine and phenylalanine counted. Solely the CDR3 DNA is kept, with 42 bases framed from the first base. V sheds 7 bases and J sheds 12 bases, leaving 22 bases between their ends. The CDR1 and CDR2 encoded by the germline V gene are MDHEN and SYDVKM. To prepare the library, 5' RACE was applied. Sequenced on a NextSeq 500. The TCR library protocol attached a unique molecular identifier to each TCR cDNA molecule to allow correction of PCR and sequencing errors. For the original study's pipeline: TCR identification, UMI-based error correction and CDR3 extraction were performed with Decombinator tools. TCRs above a frequency of 2 per 1,000, corresponding to the top 1% of the tumor frequency distribution, were defined as expanded. Expanded tumor TCRs were classed as regional if statistically deemed absent (corrected P<0.05) from at least one tumor region, otherwise ubiquitous. Each repertoire was subsampled 100 times to 5,000 TCRs, after which Renyi diversity was computed with the R vegan package. CDR3 similarity networks were built from amino acid triplet string-kernel similarity, with CDR3s being connected when pairwise similarity was above 0.82. Clones were called with MiXCR by TCRdb after fastp trimmed the public reads at Q25, and only in-frame beta chains were retained. CDR3 protein duplicates are merged, each entry listing the most common genes and DNA. The V and J calls were determined by TCRdb, not by the authors. The table for this sample lists about 3,800 distinct CDR3 sequences; about 33% of them were counted only once. The ten largest clones take up under 30% of the sample.

The data derive from a study of spatial heterogeneity in lung cancer (dated by TCRdb to 2018 to 2020). About the full investigation: More beta-chain than alpha-chain transcripts were consistently detected, likely reflecting higher beta-chain transcript abundance. In tumor regions, TCR transcript counts showed a strong correlation with a T cell transcriptional module score derived from matched bulk RNA-seq. In the raw uncorrected reads, each unique combination of TCR and UMI appeared more than ten times on average. In non-small cell lung cancer, the study quantitatively compared TCR alpha and beta repertoires across several tumor regions, matched nontumor lung, and blood. TCR repertoire features were related to nonsynonymous mutation counts determined by whole-exome sequencing of tumor tissue. Both alpha and beta chains were TCR-sequenced in hundreds of tumor regions, around 64 matched nontumor lung samples and around 54 PBMC samples obtained at surgery. Study-wide conclusions, independent of this receptor: Estimated TCR-seq coverage of tumor T cells was only roughly 7% for alpha chains and about 12% for beta chains. The count of ubiquitous expanded TCRs correlated with the count of ubiquitous nonsynonymous mutations, and the count of regional expanded TCRs correlated with the count of regional nonsynonymous mutations. Additional single-cell paired TCR alpha and beta sequencing was considered necessary to confirm, at a functional level, the hypothesis that regional TCRs recognize regional mutations. A correlation was observed between the number of expanded intratumoral alpha and beta TCRs and the tumor nonsynonymous mutation count.

The time point label for this specimen denotes: sample taken at primary tumor resection. Donors were about 70 patients with early-stage, untreated non-small cell lung cancer from the lung TRACERx cohort. Whole RNA extracted from tumor and nontumor lung tissue, or from cryopreserved PBMC samples, was used for TCR sequencing without cell sorting. Only patients for whom sufficient RNA was available from at least two tumor regions were selected for TCR sequencing. Before selection, tumor and adjacent nontumor lung specimens were reviewed by a lung pathologist. Sequenced material: lung tumor tissue, taken at surgery. In this chain, TRBV28 is recombined with TRBJ2-1; the D gene could be TRBD1 or TRBD2, each one agreeing over 5 bases. The receptor was isolated from a male donor with early-stage non-small cell lung cancer. In nucleotides, the sequence is TGTGCCAGCACCATTTGGGGGAGAGATGACGGGCAGTTCTTC. Translated, this gives CASTIWGRDDGQFF. Joined to the reference TRBV28 and TRBJ2-1 proteins, this CDR3 gives the full variable domain: DVKVTQSSRYLVKRTGEKVFLECVQDMDHENMFWYRQDPGLGLRLIYFSYDVKMKEKGDIPEGYSVSREKKERFSLILESASTNQTSMYLCASTIWGRDDGQFFGPGTRLTVL.